This passage covers 8 T cell receptor gamma chains from one sample sequenced in a study of gamma-delta chains in newborns, infants, children. TCRdb reran clone calling via CATT on the reads. Found here are roughly 1,700 gamma-chain clones, almost 70% of them singletons; the top ten hold less than 30%. The specimen sequenced was blood. These receptors all come from a child who was a newborn, infant or young child, either healthy, febrile or measles-vaccinated (not recorded which).

There is no J gene call, but TRGV9 is given as the V gene. The germline CDR1 and CDR2 sequences are GITISATS and ISYDGTV (reference sequence). The CDR3 spans 17 residues. The CDR3 reads CALWDQRQELGKKIKVF. DNA for the CDR3: TGTGCCTTGTGGGATCAACGGCAAGAGTTGGGCAAAAAAATCAAGGTGTTT.

Worth noting for this clone: Different DNA sequences within this sample yield the same CDR3. V usage is TRGV9 and J usage is TRGJP. As TCRdb names no J gene, one was assigned here on the basis of a DNA match to germline. Looked up from germline, CDR1 is GITISATS and CDR2 is ISYDGTV (reference sequence). J gave up 6 bases and V 2 bases, and 7 bases lay outside the gene matches. The CDR3 runs 17 residues. The CDR3 DNA reads as TGTGCCTTGTGGGAGGACCTTCGAGAGTTGGGCAAAAAAATCAAGGTATTT. Its protein product is CALWEDLRELGKKIKVF.

As regards this clone: One junction end disagrees with the germline gene, perhaps due to a read error. The chain links TRGV9 to TRGJP. The CDR3 extends over 15 amino acids. CDR1 is GITISATS and CDR2 is ISYDGTV in the germline V gene (reference sequence). This chain's CDR3 is CALWEVRLGKKIEVF. For the CDR3, the DNA is TGTGCCTTGTGGGAGGTGCGATTGGGCAAAAAAATCGAGGTATTT.

TRGV9 is the V gene, and the J gene was not called. The CDR3 length is 13 residues. Germline V CDR1 and CDR2: GITISATS, ISYDGTV (reference sequence). The CDR3 DNA reads as TGTGCCTTGTGGAAGTTGGGCAAAAAAATAAAGGTATTT. It encodes CALWKLGKKIKVF.

The rearrangement joins TRGV9 to TRGJP. TCRdb does not report a J gene; here it was assigned by matching the DNA to germline references. CDR1 GITISATS and CDR2 ISYDGTV come from the germline V gene (reference sequence). V dropped 3 bases and J dropped 4; count of bases not matched to a gene: 3. This CDR3 contains 16 residues. DNA for the CDR3: TGTGCCTTGTGGGAGATCCAAGAGTTGGGCAAAAAAATCAAGGTATTT. Translation: CALWEIQELGKKIKVF.

With respect to this clone: One end of the junction varies from germline; a read error may be responsible. The V call is TRGV9, the J call TRGJP. The J gene was missing in TCRdb and was found by matching the end of the DNA to germline. The CDR3 covers 18 residues. Per the germline V gene, CDR1 is GITISATS and CDR2 is ISYDGTV (reference sequence). In DNA form, the CDR3 reads TGTGCCTTGTGGGAGGTGCATGGGGAAGAGTTGGGCAAAAAAATCAAGGTATTT. It yields the protein CALWEVHGEELGKKIKVF.

The J gene is TRGJ1 or TRGJ2, the V gene TRGV9. Matching the DNA to germline supplied the J gene, which TCRdb does not give. The CDR3 consists of 13 residues. The V gene end was trimmed by 1 base and the J gene end by 9 bases; junction bases not matched to a gene: 9. Per germline, CDR1 GITISATS and CDR2 ISYDGTV (reference sequence). The CDR3 is CALWEVFSSKKLF. The CDR3 coding sequence is TGTGCCTTGTGGGAGGTTTTTTCCTCTAAGAAACTCTTT.

The V call is TRGV2, the J call TRGJ1 or TRGJ2. TCRdb records no J gene; here it was assigned by comparing the DNA to germline. CDR3 length: 13 amino acids. CDR1 and CDR2 (germline): EGSNGY, YDSYNSKV. With V trimmed by 2 bases and J by 7 bases, 8 bases remained unmatched. Here the CDR3 reads CATWDAGGYKKLF. CDR3 nucleotides: TGTGCCACCTGGGACGCCGGGGGGTATAAGAAACTCTTT.